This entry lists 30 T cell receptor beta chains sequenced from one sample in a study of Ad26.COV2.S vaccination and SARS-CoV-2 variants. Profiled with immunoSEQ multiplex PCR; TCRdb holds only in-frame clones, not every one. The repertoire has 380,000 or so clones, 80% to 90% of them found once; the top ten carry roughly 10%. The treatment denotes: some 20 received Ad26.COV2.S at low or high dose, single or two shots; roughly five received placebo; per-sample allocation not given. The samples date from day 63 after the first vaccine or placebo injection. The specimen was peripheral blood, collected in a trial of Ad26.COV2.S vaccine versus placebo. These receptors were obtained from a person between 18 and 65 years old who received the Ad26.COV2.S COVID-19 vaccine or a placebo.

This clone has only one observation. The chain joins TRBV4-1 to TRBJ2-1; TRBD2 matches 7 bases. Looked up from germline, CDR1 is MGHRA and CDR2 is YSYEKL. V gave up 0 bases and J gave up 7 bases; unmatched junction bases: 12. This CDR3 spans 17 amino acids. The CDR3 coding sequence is TGCGCCAGCAGCCAAGATTTAGCGGGCCGTCAGAGGAATGAGCAGTTCTTC. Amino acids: CASSQDLAGRQRNEQFF.

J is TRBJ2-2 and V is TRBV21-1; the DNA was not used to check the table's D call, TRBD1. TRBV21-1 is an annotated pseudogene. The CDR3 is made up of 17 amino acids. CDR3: CASSKARRTGVTGELFF. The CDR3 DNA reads TGTGCCAGCAGCAAAGCCCGGAGGACAGGGGTAACCGGGGAGCTGTTTTTT.

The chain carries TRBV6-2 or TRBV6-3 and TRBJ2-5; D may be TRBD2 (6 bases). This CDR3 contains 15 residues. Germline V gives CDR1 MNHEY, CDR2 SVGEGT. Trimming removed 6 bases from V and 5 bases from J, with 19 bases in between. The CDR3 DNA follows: TGTGCCAGCAGCCGACATAGTGGCGGGAAGGAGACCCAGTACTTC. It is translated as CASSRHSGGKETQYF.

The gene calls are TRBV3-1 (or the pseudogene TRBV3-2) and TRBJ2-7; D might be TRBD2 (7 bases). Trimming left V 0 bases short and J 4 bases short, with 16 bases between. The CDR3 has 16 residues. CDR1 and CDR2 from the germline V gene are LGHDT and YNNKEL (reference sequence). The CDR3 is CASSQDHMGGRYEQYF. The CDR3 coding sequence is TGTGCCAGCAGCCAAGACCACATGGGGGGGCGGTACGAGCAGTACTTC.

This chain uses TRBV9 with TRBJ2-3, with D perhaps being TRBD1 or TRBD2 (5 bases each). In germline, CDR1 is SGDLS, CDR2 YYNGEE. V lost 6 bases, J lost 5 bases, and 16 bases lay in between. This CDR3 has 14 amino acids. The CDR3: CASNPGRSVDTQYF. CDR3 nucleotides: TGTGCCAGCAACCCGGGACGTTCCGTAGATACGCAGTATTTT. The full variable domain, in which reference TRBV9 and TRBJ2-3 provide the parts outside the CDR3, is DSGVTQTPKHLITATGQRVTLRCSPRSGDLSVYWYQQSLDQGLQFLIQYYNGEERAKGNILERFSAQQFPDLHSELNLSSLELGDSALYFCASNPGRSVDTQYFGPGTRLTVL.

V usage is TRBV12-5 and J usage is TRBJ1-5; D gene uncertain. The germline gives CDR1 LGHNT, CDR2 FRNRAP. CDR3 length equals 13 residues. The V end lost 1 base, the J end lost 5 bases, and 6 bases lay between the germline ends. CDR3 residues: CASGLGLDQPQHF. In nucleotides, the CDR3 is TGTGCTAGTGGTTTGGGCCTTGATCAGCCCCAGCATTTT.

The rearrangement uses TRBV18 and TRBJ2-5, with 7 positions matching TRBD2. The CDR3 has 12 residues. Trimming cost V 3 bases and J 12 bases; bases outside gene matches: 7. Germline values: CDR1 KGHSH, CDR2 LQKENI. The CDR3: CASSPASGLEYF. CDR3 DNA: TGTGCCAGCTCACCCGCTAGCGGCCTAGAGTACTTC. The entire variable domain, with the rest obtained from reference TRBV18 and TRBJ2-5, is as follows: NAGVMQNPRHLVRRRGQEARLRCSPMKGHSHVYWYRQLPEEGLKFMVYLQKENIIDESGMPKERFSAEFPKEGPSILRIQQVVRGDSAAYFCASSPASGLEYFGPGTRLLVL.

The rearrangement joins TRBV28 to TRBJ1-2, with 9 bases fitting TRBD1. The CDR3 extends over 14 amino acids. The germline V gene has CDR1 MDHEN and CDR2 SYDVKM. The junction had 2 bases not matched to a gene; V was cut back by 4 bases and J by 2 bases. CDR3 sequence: CASSSTGGNYGYTF. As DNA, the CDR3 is TGTGCCAGCAGTTCCACAGGGGGCAACTATGGCTACACCTTC.

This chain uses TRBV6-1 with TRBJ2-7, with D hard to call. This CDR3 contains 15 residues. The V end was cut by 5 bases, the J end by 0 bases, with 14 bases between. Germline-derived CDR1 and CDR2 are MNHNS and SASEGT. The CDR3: CASSLDTGNSYEQYF. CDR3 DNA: TGTGCCAGCAGTCTCGACACCGGCAACTCCTACGAGCAGTACTTC.

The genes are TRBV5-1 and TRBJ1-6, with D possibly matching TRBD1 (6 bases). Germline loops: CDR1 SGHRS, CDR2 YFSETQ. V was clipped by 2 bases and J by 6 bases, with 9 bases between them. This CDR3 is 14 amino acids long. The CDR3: CASSFGQSNSPLHF. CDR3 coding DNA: TGCGCCAGCAGCTTCGGACAGTCTAATTCACCCCTCCACTTT.

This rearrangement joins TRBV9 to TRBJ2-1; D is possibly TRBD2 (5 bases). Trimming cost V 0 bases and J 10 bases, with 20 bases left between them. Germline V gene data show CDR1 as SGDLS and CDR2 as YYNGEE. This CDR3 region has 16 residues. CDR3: CASSVVGGGRSGEQFF. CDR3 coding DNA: TGTGCCAGCAGCGTAGTAGGCGGTGGGAGATCGGGGGAGCAGTTCTTC.

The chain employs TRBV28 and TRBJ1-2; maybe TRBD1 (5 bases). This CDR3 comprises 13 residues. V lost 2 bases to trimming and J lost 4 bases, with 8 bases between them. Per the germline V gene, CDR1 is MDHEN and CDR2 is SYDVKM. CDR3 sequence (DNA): TGTGCCAGCAGTTTAACAGGTGTCTATGGCTACACCTTC. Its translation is CASSLTGVYGYTF.

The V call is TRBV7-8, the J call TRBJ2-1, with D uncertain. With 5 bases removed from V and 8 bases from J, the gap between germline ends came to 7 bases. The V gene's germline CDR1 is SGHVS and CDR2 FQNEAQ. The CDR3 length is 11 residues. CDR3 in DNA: TGTGCCAGCAGCCGTGGTTATGAGCAGTTCTTC. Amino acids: CASSRGYEQFF. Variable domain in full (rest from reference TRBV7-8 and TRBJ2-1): GAGVSQSPRYKVAKRGQDVALRCDPISGHVSLFWYQQALGQGPEFLTYFQNEAQLDKSGLPSDRFFAERPEGSVSTLKIQRTQQEDSAVYLCASSRGYEQFFGPGTRLTVL.

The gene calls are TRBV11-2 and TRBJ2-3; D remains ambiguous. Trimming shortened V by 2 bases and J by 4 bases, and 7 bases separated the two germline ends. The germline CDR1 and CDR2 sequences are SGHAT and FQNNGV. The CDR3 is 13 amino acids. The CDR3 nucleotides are TGTGCCAGCAGCTTAATCCCGCCAGATACGCAGTATTTT. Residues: CASSLIPPDTQYF.

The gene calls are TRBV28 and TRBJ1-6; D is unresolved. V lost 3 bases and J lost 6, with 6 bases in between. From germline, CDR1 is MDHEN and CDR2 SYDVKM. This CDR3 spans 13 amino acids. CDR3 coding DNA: TGTGCCAGCAGTTTGTGGTTTAATTCACCCCTCCACTTT. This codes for CASSLWFNSPLHF.

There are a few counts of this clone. In nucleotides, the CDR3 is TGCGCCAGCAGGGACAGGATCGAGGCCGGGGAGCTGTTTTTT. Amino acids: CASRDRIEAGELFF. The chain employs TRBV4-3 and TRBJ2-2, with 7 nucleotides matching TRBD1. CDR1 and CDR2 (germline): LGHNA, YSLEER. There are 14 residues in the CDR3. V was clipped by 6 bases and J by 6 bases; unmatched bases: 7.

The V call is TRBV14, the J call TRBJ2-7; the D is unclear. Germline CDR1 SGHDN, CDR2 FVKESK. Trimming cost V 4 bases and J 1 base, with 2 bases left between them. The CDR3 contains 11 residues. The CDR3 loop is CASSLSYEQYF. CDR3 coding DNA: TGTGCCAGCAGCCTTTCCTACGAGCAGTACTTC.

In nucleotides, the CDR3 is TGTGCCAGTAGTATCGGGCAAAATTCACCCCTCCACTTT. This translates into CASSIGQNSPLHF. The genes are TRBV19 and TRBJ1-6; the D is unclear. The CDR3 loop spans 13 amino acids. The germline V and J ends were trimmed by 3 bases and 7 bases, with 7 bases remaining between them. The germline V gene has CDR1 LNHDA and CDR2 SQIVND (reference sequence).

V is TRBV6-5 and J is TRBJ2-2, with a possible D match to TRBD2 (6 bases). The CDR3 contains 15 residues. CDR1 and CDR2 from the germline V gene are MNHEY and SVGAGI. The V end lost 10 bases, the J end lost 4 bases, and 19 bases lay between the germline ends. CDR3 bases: TGTGCCACAAGGTGGCTAGCGAAGGGCACCGGGGAGCTGTTTTTT. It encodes CATRWLAKGTGELFF.

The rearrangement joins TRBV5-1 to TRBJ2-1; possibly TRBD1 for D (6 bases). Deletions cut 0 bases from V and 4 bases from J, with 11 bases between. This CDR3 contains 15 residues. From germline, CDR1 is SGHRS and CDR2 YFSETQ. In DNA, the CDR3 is TGCGCCAGCAGCTTGGCCCTGGACAGTTACAATGAGCAGTTCTTC. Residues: CASSLALDSYNEQFF.

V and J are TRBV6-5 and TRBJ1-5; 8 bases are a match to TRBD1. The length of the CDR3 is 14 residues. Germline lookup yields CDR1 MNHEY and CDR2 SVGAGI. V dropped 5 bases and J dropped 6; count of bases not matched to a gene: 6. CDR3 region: CASSRGQGVQPQHF. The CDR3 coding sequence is TGTGCCAGCAGTCGCGGACAGGGCGTTCAGCCCCAGCATTTT.

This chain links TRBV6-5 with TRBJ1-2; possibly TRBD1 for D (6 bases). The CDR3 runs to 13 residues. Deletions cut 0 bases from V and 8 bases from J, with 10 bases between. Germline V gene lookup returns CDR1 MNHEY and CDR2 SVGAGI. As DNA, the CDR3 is TGTGCCAGCAGTTACTCATCAGGGGACGGCTACACCTTC. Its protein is CASSYSSGDGYTF.

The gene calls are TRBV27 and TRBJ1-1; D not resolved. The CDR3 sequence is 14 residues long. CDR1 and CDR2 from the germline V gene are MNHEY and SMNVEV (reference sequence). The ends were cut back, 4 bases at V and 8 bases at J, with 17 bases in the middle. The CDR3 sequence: CASSSPGRPLEAFF. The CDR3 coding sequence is TGTGCCAGCAGTTCACCTGGGCGGCCCTTGGAAGCTTTCTTT.

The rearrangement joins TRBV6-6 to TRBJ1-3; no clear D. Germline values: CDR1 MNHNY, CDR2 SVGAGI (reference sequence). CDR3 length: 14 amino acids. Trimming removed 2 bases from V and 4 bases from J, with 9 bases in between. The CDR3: CASSYMGIGNTIYF. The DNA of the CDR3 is TGTGCCAGCAGTTACATGGGTATCGGAAACACCATATATTTT.

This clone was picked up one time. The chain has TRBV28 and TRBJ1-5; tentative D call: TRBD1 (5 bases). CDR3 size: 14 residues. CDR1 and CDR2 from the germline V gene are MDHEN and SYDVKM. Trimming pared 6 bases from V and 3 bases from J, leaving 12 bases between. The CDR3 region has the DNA TGTGCCAGCAGCCCGGGGGGAATCAATCAGCCCCAGCATTTT. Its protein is CASSPGGINQPQHF.

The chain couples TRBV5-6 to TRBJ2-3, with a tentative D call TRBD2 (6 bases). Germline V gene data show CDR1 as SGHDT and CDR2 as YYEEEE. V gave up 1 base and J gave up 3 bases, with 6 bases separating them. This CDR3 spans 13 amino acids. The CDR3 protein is CASSLRETDTQYF. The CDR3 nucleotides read TGTGCCAGCAGCTTGCGGGAGACAGATACGCAGTATTTT.

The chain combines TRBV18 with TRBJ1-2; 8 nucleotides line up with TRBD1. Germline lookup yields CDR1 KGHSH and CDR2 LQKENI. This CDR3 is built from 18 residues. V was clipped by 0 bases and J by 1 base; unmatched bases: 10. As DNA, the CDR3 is TGTGCCAGCTCACCACCCCTCAATGCAGGGGGCGATAACTATGGCTACACCTTC. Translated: CASSPPLNAGGDNYGYTF. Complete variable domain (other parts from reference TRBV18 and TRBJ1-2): NAGVMQNPRHLVRRRGQEARLRCSPMKGHSHVYWYRQLPEEGLKFMVYLQKENIIDESGMPKERFSAEFPKEGPSILRIQQVVRGDSAAYFCASSPPLNAGGDNYGYTFGSGTRLTVV.

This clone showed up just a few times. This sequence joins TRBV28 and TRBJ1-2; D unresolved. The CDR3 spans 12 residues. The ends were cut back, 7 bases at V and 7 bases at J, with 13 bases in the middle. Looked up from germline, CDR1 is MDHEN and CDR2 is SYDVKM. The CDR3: CASKEEPGGYTF. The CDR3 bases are TGTGCCAGCAAGGAGGAGCCAGGTGGCTACACCTTC.

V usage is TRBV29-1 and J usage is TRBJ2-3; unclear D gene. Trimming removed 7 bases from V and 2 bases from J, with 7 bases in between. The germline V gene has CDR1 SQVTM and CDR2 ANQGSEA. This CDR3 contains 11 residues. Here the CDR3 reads CSGAITDTQYF. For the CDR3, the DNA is TGCAGCGGGGCCATCACAGATACGCAGTATTTT.

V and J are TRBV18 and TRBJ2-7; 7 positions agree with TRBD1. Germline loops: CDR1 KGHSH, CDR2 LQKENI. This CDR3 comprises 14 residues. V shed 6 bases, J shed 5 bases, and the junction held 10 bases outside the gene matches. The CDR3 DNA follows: TGTGCCAGCTCGTCCGGACAGGAGCCCAACGAGCAGTACTTC. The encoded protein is CASSSGQEPNEQYF.